The sample holds a few counts of the clone carrying this T cell receptor beta chain. Its antigen is currently unknown. There are 13 residues in the CDR3. The ends were cut back, 4 bases at V and 3 bases at J, with 8 bases in the middle. Per the germline V gene, CDR1 is MNHNY and CDR2 is SVGAGI (reference sequence). These data are taken from a study of beta chain features in type 1 diabetes. On the study more broadly: In all, some 110 million sorted cells from all samples were analyzed.

Via CD45RO/CCR7/CD25/CD127/CD95/CD27, cells of the CD4+ naive, central memory, regulatory and stem cell-like memory subsets were sorted. Populations isolated by sorting all had purity greater than 95%. Every isolated RNA sample was fully reverse transcribed, so sequencing captured expressed TCRB transcripts. Reads from naive, central memory and regulatory T cell samples averaged about 3.9 million. TCRdb keeps only in-frame clones here, not all; method: immunoSEQ multiplex PCR. Found here are about 700,000 clones, about an eighth of them singletons; the top ten hold about 0.02%. Points from the study as a whole: People with Type 1 diabetes carried modestly yet significantly shorter TCRB CDR3s in all four CD4+ subsets.

The V gene is TRBV6-6, the J gene TRBJ2-3; the D gene is possibly TRBD2 (5 bases). This sequence originates from a young man with type 1 diabetes. Sequencing was performed on naive CD4+ T cells from blood. The DNA of the CDR3 is TGTGCCAGCAGTTCACGAGGGACAGATACGCAGTATTTT. It codes for CASSSRGTDTQYF.